This is a list of T cell receptor beta chains from one sample in a study of T cell responses to AZD1222 COVID-19 vaccine. The method was immunoSEQ multiplex PCR; TCRdb's version includes in-frame clones alone and lacks a portion of them. The sample lists over 40,000 clones, around 85% occurring once. Here the sequenced sample was peripheral blood, taken on day 0 of AZD1222 vaccination. Source of these receptors: an adult in good health. Each CDR3 is given with its conserved first and last residue. Fields, in order: J gene, D gene, clone size, V gene, CDR3 DNA, CDR3 protein. D genes are given only for firm matches. A clone size is listed for some rows: how often the clone was seen (once, few, many), or a class if it is expanded.

>TRBJ1-2|-|-|TRBV6-1
TGTGCCAGCAGTGACGGGTATGTGGACAGTGGAGGCTACACCTTC
CASSDGYVDSGGYTF
>TRBJ2-7|-|-|TRBV12-3/TRBV12-4
TGTGCCAGCACTAGCGCCTACGAGCAGTACTTC
CASTSAYEQYF
>TRBJ1-5|-|-|TRBV21-1
TGTGCCAGCAGCAAAGGGGGGGCAAGCAATCAGCCCCAGCATTTT
CASSKGGASNQPQHF
>TRBJ2-3|TRBD2|-|TRBV10-2
TGCGCCAGCGGAACTAGCGGGAGCGAAGGTACGCAGTATTTT
CASGTSGSEGTQYF
>TRBJ2-3|-|-|TRBV7-2
TGTGCCAGCAGCTTATACAGTTCCACTGATACGCAGTATTTT
CASSLYSSTDTQYF
>TRBJ1-1|-|-|TRBV10-1
TGCGCCAGCAGTCCCGGGACAGAAGCTTTCTTT
CASSPGTEAFF
>TRBJ1-1|-|-|TRBV6-2/TRBV6-3
TGTGCCAGCAGTTACCCACACAGTAGTAGCACTGAAGCTTTCTTT
CASSYPHSSSTEAFF
>TRBJ2-5|-|few|TRBV5-8
TGTGCCAGCAGAACCAGGGGAACAGAGACCCAGTACTTC
CASRTRGTETQYF
>TRBJ2-1|-|-|TRBV15
TGTGCCACCAGCAGAGATGAAGAGGGGCGGCAGTTCTTC
CATSRDEEGRQFF
>TRBJ1-2|-|-|TRBV5-1
TGCGCCAGCGGGCCTTCTCCGGCGGAGTTGTCGGATGGCTACACCTTC
CASGPSPAELSDGYTF
>TRBJ1-3|-|-|TRBV4-1
TGCGCCAGCAGCCAGGAAGTTTCTGGAAACACCATATATTTT
CASSQEVSGNTIYF
>TRBJ1-2|TRBD1|-|TRBV28
TGTGCCAGCAGCTCGACAGGGACCTATGGCTACACCTTC
CASSSTGTYGYTF
>TRBJ2-1|-|-|TRBV7-3
TGTGCCAGCAGCTTAGAAGGCGGGAATGAGCAGTTCTTC
CASSLEGGNEQFF
>TRBJ2-7|TRBD2|-|TRBV3-1/TRBV3-2
TGTGCCAGCAGCCACTTCGCGGGAGGGCGGGGTGACGAGCAGTACTTC
CASSHFAGGRGDEQYF
>TRBJ1-1|-|-|TRBV18
TGTGCCAGCTCACCAGGGCCAGCTGAAGCTTTCTTT
CASSPGPAEAFF
>TRBJ1-2|-|-|TRBV6-4
TGTGCCAGCAGTGACGGCGGCAGGGGTAACTATGGCTACACCTTC
CASSDGGRGNYGYTF
>TRBJ2-5|TRBD2|-|TRBV29-1
TGCAGCGTTGCAGGGAGGGACGGAGAGACCCAGTACTTC
CSVAGRDGETQYF
>TRBJ1-2|TRBD1|-|TRBV28
TGTGCCAGCAGGGGGACAGGGTATGGCTACACCTTC
CASRGTGYGYTF
>TRBJ2-1|TRBD2|-|TRBV5-1
TGCGCCAGCACGATTCAAGCGGGAGGAATTGGCGATGAGCAGTTCTTC
CASTIQAGGIGDEQFF
>TRBJ2-5|-|-|TRBV6-5
TGTGCCAGCAGCTACATCGGACGAGTTGAAGAGACCCAGTACTTC
CASSYIGRVEETQYF
>TRBJ1-1|-|few|TRBV4-3
TGCGCCAGCAGCCAAGTGGGGCGGCTGAACACTGAAGCTTTCTTT
CASSQVGRLNTEAFF
>TRBJ1-4|TRBD1|-|TRBV7-2
TGTGCCAGCAGCTTTAACACAGGGGGTGTGGGAAAACTGTTTTTT
CASSFNTGGVGKLFF
>TRBJ1-1|-|-|TRBV27
TGTGCCAGCGTTAACCGCCCGGGACACCCGAACACTGAAGCTTTCTTT
CASVNRPGHPNTEAFF
>TRBJ1-1|-|-|TRBV7-2
TGTGCCAGCAGCCTGGGTTTCGTGAACACTGAAGCTTTCTTT
CASSLGFVNTEAFF
>TRBJ2-1|TRBD2|-|TRBV6-5
TGTGCCAGCAGTTACTCAACTAGCGGGAGCCAACAGGAGCAGTTCTTC
CASSYSTSGSQQEQFF
>TRBJ1-4|-|-|TRBV30
TGTGCCTGGGACGGGGGGGAAAAACTGTTTTTT
CAWDGGEKLFF
>TRBJ1-5|-|-|TRBV7-2
TGTGCCAGCAGCGCAAGGGCTGGCAATCAGCCCCAGCATTTT
CASSARAGNQPQHF
>TRBJ1-2|-|-|TRBV4-2
TGTGCCAGCAGCCAAGACAGGGCCACGAACTATGGCTACACCTTC
CASSQDRATNYGYTF
>TRBJ2-5|-|-|TRBV2
TGTGCCAGCAGTGTTCGGGGGGCGGGAGAGACCCAGTACTTC
CASSVRGAGETQYF
>TRBJ1-6|-|-|TRBV10-2
TGCGCCAGCAGAACTAGGCGGACAGAGGACAGCTCCTATAATTCACCCCTCCACTTT
CASRTRRTEDSSYNSPLHF
>TRBJ1-5|TRBD1|few|TRBV3-1/TRBV3-2
TGTGCCAGCAGCCTATCGACAGGGAGTCAGCCCCAGCATTTT
CASSLSTGSQPQHF
>TRBJ1-5|-|-|TRBV18
TGTGCCAGCTCACCTGGGCAGAATCAGCCCCAGCATTTT
CASSPGQNQPQHF
>TRBJ1-6|-|-|TRBV10-1
TGCGCCAGTCGCGAGACAGGACCCACGCGGGGTATTTCACCCCTCCACTTT
CASRETGPTRGISPLHF
>TRBJ2-7|-|-|TRBV28
TGTGCCAGCCGGACCGCCCCCGAACGAGAGCAGTACTTC
CASRTAPEREQYF
>TRBJ1-2|-|-|TRBV12-3/TRBV12-4
TGTGCCAGCAGTTTTAGGGACGTCGGCTACACCTTC
CASSFRDVGYTF
>TRBJ2-7|TRBD1|-|TRBV28
TGTGCCAGCAGGGTCAACAGGGGCCAAGGTAGCGAGCAGTACTTC
CASRVNRGQGSEQYF
>TRBJ2-1|-|-|TRBV5-1
TGCGCCAGCAGCTTGGGGACTGCTGACAATGAGCAGTTCTTC
CASSLGTADNEQFF
>TRBJ1-1|-|-|TRBV6-1
TGTGCCAGCAGTGGAAACATAGGGACGGCGAACACTGAAGCTTTCTTT
CASSGNIGTANTEAFF
>TRBJ2-5|TRBD2|once|TRBV4-2
TGTGCCAGCAGCCAAGATAGCGGGTTGCGGGAGGGCCTTGTGGAGACCCAGTACTTC
CASSQDSGLREGLVETQYF
>TRBJ2-3|TRBD2|-|TRBV5-4
TGTGCCAGCAGCCCCCAACTAGCGGACACCACAGATACGCAGTATTTT
CASSPQLADTTDTQYF
>TRBJ2-3|-|-|TRBV6-5
TGTGCCAGCAGTTACCGGGGACCCAGCGATACGCAGTATTTT
CASSYRGPSDTQYF
>TRBJ2-3|TRBD2|-|TRBV11-2
TGTGCCAGCAGACATCGAGCGGGAGGCAACGGGGCAGATACGCAGTATTTT
CASRHRAGGNGADTQYF
>TRBJ1-2|TRBD1|-|TRBV10-1
TGCGCCAGTCCGGGACAGGGGGCGAATGGCTACACCTTC
CASPGQGANGYTF
>TRBJ2-5|TRBD2|-|TRBV11-3
TGTGCCAGCAGCTCAGAAGGACTAGCGGGAGAGACCCAGTACTTC
CASSSEGLAGETQYF
>TRBJ2-7|TRBD2|-|TRBV30
TGTGCCTGCATGGTCGGGGGTAGCGGGACCTACGAGCAGTACTTC
CACMVGGSGTYEQYF
>TRBJ2-7|-|-|TRBV7-6
TGTGCCAGCAGCCCCTCTTATCGGAGGGACAACTTCTACGAGCAGTACTTC
CASSPSYRRDNFYEQYF
>TRBJ1-5|TRBD1|-|TRBV5-1
TGCGCCAGCAGCCCCGGACAGGGACCCAATCAGCCCCAGCATTTT
CASSPGQGPNQPQHF
>TRBJ1-1|-|-|TRBV6-2/TRBV6-3
TGTGCCAGCAGTTACTCGCGGACGGTAGGGGGTGAAGCTTTCTTT
CASSYSRTVGGEAFF
>TRBJ1-1|TRBD1|-|TRBV6-4
TGTGCCAGCAGGACAGGGGATGTGAGCGCTGAAGCTTTCTTT
CASRTGDVSAEAFF
>TRBJ2-7|-|-|TRBV2
TGTGCCAGCAGGAGCGGAAGCAGCTCCTACGAGCAGTACTTC
CASRSGSSSYEQYF
>TRBJ2-6|-|many|TRBV7-9
TGTGCCAGCAGCCAAGGGGCTATTACTGGGGCCAACGTCCTGACTTTC
CASSQGAITGANVLTF